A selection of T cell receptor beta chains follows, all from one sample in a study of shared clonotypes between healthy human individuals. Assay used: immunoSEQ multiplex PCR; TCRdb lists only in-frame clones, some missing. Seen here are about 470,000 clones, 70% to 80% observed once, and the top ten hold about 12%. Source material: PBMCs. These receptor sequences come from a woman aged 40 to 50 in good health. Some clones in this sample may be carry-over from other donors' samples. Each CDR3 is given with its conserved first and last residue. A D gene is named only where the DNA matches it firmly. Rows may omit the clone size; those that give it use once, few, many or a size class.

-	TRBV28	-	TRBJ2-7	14	CASSSLDGSYEQYF	TGTGCCAGCAGTTCCCTGGACGGCTCCTACGAGCAGTACTTC
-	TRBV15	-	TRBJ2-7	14	CATSLGTTELEQYF	TGTGCCACCAGCCTTGGGACAACGGAACTTGAGCAGTACTTC
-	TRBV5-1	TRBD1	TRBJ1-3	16	CASSAVYRGTGNTIYF	TGCGCCAGCAGCGCGGTGTACAGGGGTACTGGAAACACCATATATTTT
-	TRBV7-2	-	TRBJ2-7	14	CASSFTTGTYEQYF	TGTGCCAGCAGCTTCACTACAGGGACCTACGAGCAGTACTTC
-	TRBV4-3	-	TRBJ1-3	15	CASSQGIISGNTIYF	TGCGCCAGCAGCCAAGGAATAATCTCTGGAAACACCATATATTTT
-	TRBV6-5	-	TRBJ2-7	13	CASSLGLGGEQYF	TGTGCCAGCAGTCTTGGGCTAGGAGGGGAGCAGTACTTC
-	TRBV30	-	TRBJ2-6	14	CAWSRDSGANVLTF	TGTGCCTGGAGTCGGGACTCAGGGGCCAACGTCCTGACTTTC
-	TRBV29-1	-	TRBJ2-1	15	CSVKPGDLRLGEQFF	TGCAGCGTTAAACCCGGGGACCTGCGATTGGGTGAGCAGTTCTTC
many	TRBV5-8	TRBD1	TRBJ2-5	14	CASSQGQIQETQYF	TGTGCCAGCAGCCAGGGACAGATCCAAGAGACCCAGTACTTC
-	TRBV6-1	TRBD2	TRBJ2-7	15	CASSEGLAGSYEQYF	TGTGCCAGCAGTGAAGGACTAGCGGGATCCTACGAGCAGTACTTC
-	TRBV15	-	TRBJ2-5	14	CATSRGQGGETQYF	TGTGCCACCAGCAGAGGCCAGGGCGGCGAGACCCAGTACTTC
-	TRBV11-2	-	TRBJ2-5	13	CASSLGHQETQYF	TGTGCCAGCAGCTTAGGACACCAAGAGACCCAGTACTTC
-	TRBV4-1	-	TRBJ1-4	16	CASSPSELGQGEKLFF	TGCGCCAGCAGCCCCTCAGAGTTGGGGCAGGGGGAAAAACTGTTTTTT
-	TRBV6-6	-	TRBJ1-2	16	CASSYSGHPGSYGYTF	TGTGCCAGCAGTTACTCAGGCCATCCCGGGAGCTATGGCTACACCTTC
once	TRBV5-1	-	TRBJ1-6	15	CASSLSGSSNSPLHF	TGCGCCAGCAGCTTGAGCGGGAGCTCAAATTCACCCCTCCACTTT
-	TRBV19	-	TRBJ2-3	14	CASSMGTRTDTQYF	TGTGCCAGTAGTATGGGGACGCGAACAGATACGCAGTATTTT
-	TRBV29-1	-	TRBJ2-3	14	CSVGTGEGTDTQYF	TGCAGCGTTGGTACTGGCGAGGGAACAGATACGCAGTATTTT
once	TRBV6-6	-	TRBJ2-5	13	CASRGGGRETQYF	TGTGCCAGCAGGGGAGGAGGGCGAGAGACCCAGTACTTC
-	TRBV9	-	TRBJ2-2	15	CASSVGTPHTGELFF	TGTGCCAGCAGCGTAGGGACGCCTCACACCGGGGAGCTGTTTTTT
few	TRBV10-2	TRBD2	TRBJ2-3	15	CASSGTSGLTDTQYF	TGCGCCAGCAGTGGTACTAGCGGCCTCACAGATACGCAGTATTTT
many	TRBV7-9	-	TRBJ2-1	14	CASSFGMREDEQFF	TGTGCCAGCAGCTTCGGGATGCGGGAAGATGAGCAGTTCTTC
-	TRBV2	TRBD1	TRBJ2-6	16	CASSGTGGSGANVLTF	TGTGCCAGCAGTGGGACAGGGGGATCTGGGGCCAACGTCCTGACTTTC
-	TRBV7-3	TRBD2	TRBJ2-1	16	CASSLRLAGGYNEQFF	TGTGCCAGCAGCTTAAGACTAGCGGGAGGCTACAATGAGCAGTTCTTC
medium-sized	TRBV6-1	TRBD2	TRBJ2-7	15	CASEGTSGSSYEQYF	TGTGCCAGCGAAGGAACTAGCGGGAGTTCCTACGAGCAGTACTTC
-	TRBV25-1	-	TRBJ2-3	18	CASSGLTLADKGTDTQYF	TGTGCCAGCAGTGGTTTGACCCTCGCGGATAAGGGCACAGATACGCAGTATTTT
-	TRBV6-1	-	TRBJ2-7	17	CASSERGGPLTGNEQYF	TGTGCCAGCAGTGAAAGAGGGGGACCCTTAACGGGTAACGAGCAGTACTTC
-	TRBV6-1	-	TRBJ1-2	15	CASSEVSTWGYGYTF	TGTGCCAGCAGTGAAGTATCAACATGGGGCTATGGCTACACCTTC
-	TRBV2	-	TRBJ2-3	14	CASSGKTGTDTQYF	TGTGCCAGCAGTGGAAAGACAGGCACAGATACGCAGTATTTT
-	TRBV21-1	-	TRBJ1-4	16	CASSKVGRGGGEKLFF	TGTGCCAGCAGCAAAGTAGGACGGGGGGGCGGTGAAAAACTGTTTTTT
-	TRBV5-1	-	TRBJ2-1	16	CASTRDGTISYNEQFF	TGCGCCAGCACACGGGATGGGACGATATCCTACAATGAGCAGTTCTTC
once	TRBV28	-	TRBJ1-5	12	CASSFIGQPQHF	TGTGCCAGCAGTTTCATAGGTCAGCCCCAGCATTTT
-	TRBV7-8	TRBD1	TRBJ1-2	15	CASSLQDRAPYGYTF	TGTGCCAGCAGCCTCCAGGACAGGGCGCCCTATGGCTACACCTTC
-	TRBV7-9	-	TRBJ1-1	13	CASSLTKINEAFF	TGTGCCAGCAGCTTAACGAAAATTAATGAAGCTTTCTTT
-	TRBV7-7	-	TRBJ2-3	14	CASSLTGPEDTQYF	TGTGCCAGCAGCTTGACAGGCCCCGAGGATACGCAGTATTTT
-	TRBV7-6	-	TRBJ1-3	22	CASTLHRVRRITPLSSGNTIYF	TGTGCCAGCACCTTACACCGAGTACGGAGGATAACACCCTTGAGCTCTGGAAACACCATATATTTT
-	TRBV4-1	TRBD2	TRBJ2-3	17	CASSLTLAGGATDTQYF	TGCGCCAGCAGTCTAACCCTAGCGGGAGGGGCAACAGATACGCAGTATTTT
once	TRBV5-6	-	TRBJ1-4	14	CASSYQGENEKLFF	TGTGCCAGCAGCTACCAGGGTGAAAATGAAAAACTGTTTTTT
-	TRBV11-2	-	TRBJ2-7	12	CASSLDWGEQYF	TGTGCCAGCAGCTTAGATTGGGGCGAGCAGTACTTC
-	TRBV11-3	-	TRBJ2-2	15	CASSPFGGQGGELFF	TGTGCCAGCAGCCCCTTTGGGGGGCAGGGCGGGGAGCTGTTTTTT
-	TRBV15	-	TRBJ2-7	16	CATSRDPRQRFYEQYF	TGTGCCACCAGCAGAGATCCTAGACAGCGCTTCTACGAGCAGTACTTC
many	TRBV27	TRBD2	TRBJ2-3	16	CASKTLGAGVVDTQYF	TGTGCCAGCAAAACCCTTGGAGCGGGAGTGGTGGATACGCAGTATTTT